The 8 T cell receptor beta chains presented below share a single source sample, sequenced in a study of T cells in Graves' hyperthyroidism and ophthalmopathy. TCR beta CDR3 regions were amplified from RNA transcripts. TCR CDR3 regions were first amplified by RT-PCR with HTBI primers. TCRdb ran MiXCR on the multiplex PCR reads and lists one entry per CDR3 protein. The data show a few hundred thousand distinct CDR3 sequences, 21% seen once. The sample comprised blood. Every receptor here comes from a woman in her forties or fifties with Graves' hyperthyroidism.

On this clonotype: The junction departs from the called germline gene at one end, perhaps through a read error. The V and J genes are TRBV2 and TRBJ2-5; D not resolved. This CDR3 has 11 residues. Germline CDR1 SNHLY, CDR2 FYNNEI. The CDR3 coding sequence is TGTGCCAGCAGTGAACGAGAGACCCGGTACTTC. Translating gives CASSERETRYF.

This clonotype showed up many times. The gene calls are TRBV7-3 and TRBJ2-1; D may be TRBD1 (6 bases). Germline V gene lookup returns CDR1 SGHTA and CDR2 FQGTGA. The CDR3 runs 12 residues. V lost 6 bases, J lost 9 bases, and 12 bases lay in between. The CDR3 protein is CASSNRAGEQFF. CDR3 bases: TGTGCCAGCAGTAACAGGGCGGGTGAGCAGTTCTTC.

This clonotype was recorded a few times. This CDR3 is CASAPGLAGGSYNEQFF. CDR3 nucleotide sequence: TGTGCCAGTGCACCGGGACTAGCGGGGGGCTCCTACAATGAGCAGTTCTTC. The chain couples TRBV19 to TRBJ2-1, with 15 bases aligning to TRBD2. The germline V gene has CDR1 LNHDA and CDR2 SQIVND (reference sequence). CDR3 length: 17 residues. Trimming took 8 bases from V and 0 from J; bases not matched to a gene: 5. The whole variable domain, filled in from reference TRBV19 and TRBJ2-1, reads DGGITQSPKYLFRKEGQNVTLSCEQNLNHDAMYWYRQDPGQGLRLIYYSQIVNDFQKGDIAEGYSVSREKKESFPLTVTSAQKNPTAFYLCASAPGLAGGSYNEQFFGPGTRLTVL.

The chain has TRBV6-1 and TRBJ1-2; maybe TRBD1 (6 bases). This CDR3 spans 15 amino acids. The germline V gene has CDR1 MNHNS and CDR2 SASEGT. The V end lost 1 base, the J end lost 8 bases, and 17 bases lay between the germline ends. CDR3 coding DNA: TGTGCCAGCAGTGAAGGCAGGGGCCGAACTGAGGGCTACACCTTC. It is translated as CASSEGRGRTEGYTF.

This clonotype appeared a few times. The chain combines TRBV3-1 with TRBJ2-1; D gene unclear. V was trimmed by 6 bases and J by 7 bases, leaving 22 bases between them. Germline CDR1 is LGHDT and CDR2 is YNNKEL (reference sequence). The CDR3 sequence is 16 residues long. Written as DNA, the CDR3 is TGTGCCAGCAGGCCCTCTAGGTCGGTTGTTGGGAATGAGCAGTTCTTC. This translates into CASRPSRSVVGNEQFF.

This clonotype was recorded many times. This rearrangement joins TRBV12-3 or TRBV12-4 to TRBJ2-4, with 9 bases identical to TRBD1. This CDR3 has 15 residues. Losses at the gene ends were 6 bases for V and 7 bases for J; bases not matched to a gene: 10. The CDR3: CASRQRGQGGNIQYF. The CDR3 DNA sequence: TGTGCCAGCAGACAAAGGGGACAGGGAGGCAACATTCAGTACTTC.

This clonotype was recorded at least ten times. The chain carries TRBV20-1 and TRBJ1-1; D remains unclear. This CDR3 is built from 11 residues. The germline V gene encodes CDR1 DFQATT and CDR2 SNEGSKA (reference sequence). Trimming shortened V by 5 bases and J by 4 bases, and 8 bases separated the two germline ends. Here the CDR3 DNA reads TGCAGTGCTCCCTCAGGCACTGAAGCTTTCTTT. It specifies CSAPSGTEAFF.

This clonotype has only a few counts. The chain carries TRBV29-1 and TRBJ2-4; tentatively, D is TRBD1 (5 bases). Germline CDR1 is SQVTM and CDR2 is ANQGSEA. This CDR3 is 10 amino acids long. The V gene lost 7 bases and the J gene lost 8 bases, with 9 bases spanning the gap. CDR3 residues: CSAEGDIQYF. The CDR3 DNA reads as TGCAGCGCCGAAGGGGACATTCAGTACTTC.